Following are 9 T cell receptor beta chains from one sample sequenced in a study of molecular identifiers for immune sequencing clone quantification (dated by TCRdb to the late 2010s). The library was built by means of PCR. TCRdb shows the sequencer as Illumina HiSeq 4000. TCRdb reanalyzed the raw reads on its own, using fastp at Q25 for trimming and MiXCR for clone calling, and kept in-frame beta chains. Entries are consolidated by CDR3 protein sequence, retaining the most common genes and DNA. The sample table contains under 65,000 distinct CDR3 sequences; only one count was recorded for around 25% of them. The ten largest clones represent under 2% of the sample. The sequencing sample was made of naive CD8+ T cells from blood, with Jurkat cell RNA spiked in. The cell subset or site label, as the study defines it: FACS-sorted CD8+CD4-CCR7+CD45RA+ naive T cells. The receptors were sampled from a human donor in good health. Some libraries in this study had Jurkat cell RNA spiked in.

This clonotype was seen repeatedly, ten times or more. The chain joins TRBV24-1 to TRBJ2-2, with 8 bases lining up with TRBD1. Germline V gene data show CDR1 as KGHDR and CDR2 as SFDVKD. Unmatched junction bases numbered 14, after V lost 6 bases and J lost 3 bases. The CDR3 extends over 18 amino acids. CDR3 region: CATSPGGVPSRDTGELFF. CDR3 DNA sequence: TGTGCCACCAGTCCAGGGGGCGTCCCCTCCAGGGACACCGGGGAGCTGTTTTTT.

The CDR3 reads CATRQGMDTEAFF. The DNA for the CDR3 is TGTGCCACCCGTCAGGGGATGGACACTGAAGCTTTCTTT. The chain employs TRBV19 and TRBJ1-1, with a possible D match to TRBD1 (6 bases). V gave up 10 bases and J gave up 3 bases, with 15 bases separating them. CDR3 length: 13 residues. The germline CDR1 and CDR2 sequences are LNHDA and SQIVND (reference sequence).

There are many counts of this clonotype. V gene TRBV7-9 combines with J gene TRBJ2-5; no firm D call. Germline CDR1 is SEHNR and CDR2 is FQNEAQ (reference sequence). V lost 7 bases, J lost 1 base, and 7 bases lay in between. The CDR3 totals 12 residues. CDR3 coding DNA: TGTGCCAGCACGGAAGTCCAAGAGACCCAGTACTTC. Translated: CASTEVQETQYF.

Note on this clonotype: Since a much larger clone is just one base distant, this may be a read error. V and J are TRBV15 and TRBJ1-4; maybe TRBD1 (5 bases). Germline loops: CDR1 LNHNV, CDR2 YYDKDF (reference sequence). The CDR3 extends over 14 amino acids. CDR3: CATSRGDGDENLFF. DNA for the CDR3: TGTGCCACCAGCAGAGGGGACGGTGACGAAAATCTGTTTTTT.

As regards this clonotype: A read error may explain this, as a much larger clone is one base away. This rearrangement joins TRBV11-2 to TRBJ2-1, with 16 bases matching TRBD2. Germline values: CDR1 SGHAT, CDR2 FQNNGV. This CDR3 contains 19 residues. The CDR3, as DNA: TGTGCCAGCAGCTCAGTAGTGGGACTAGCGGGAGGGCCCTACAATGCGCAGTTCTTC. This translates into CASSSVVGLAGGPYNAQFF.

This clonotype appeared many times. The V and J genes are TRBV4-2 and TRBJ1-5; possibly TRBD1 for D (5 bases). Trimming removed 4 bases from V and 3 bases from J, with 28 bases in between. Germline CDR1 is LGHNA and CDR2 is YNFKEQ. CDR3 length equals 20 residues. CDR3 in DNA: TGTGCCAGCAGCCCCAGTGCCATTACACAGTGGTCGGGGCCCAATCAGCCCCAGCATTTT. The encoded protein is CASSPSAITQWSGPNQPQHF.

In regard to this clonotype: This sequence may be a read error, since a much larger clone differs from it by one base. V gene TRBV29-1 combines with J gene TRBJ1-2; 11 positions match TRBD1. Germline loops: CDR1 SQVTM, CDR2 ANQGSEA. The CDR3 totals 16 residues. V trimming: 1 base; J trimming: 7 bases; junction bases outside the gene matches: 11. The CDR3 coding sequence is TGCAGCGTTGAAGTTTGGGACAGGGGGTCTGACTGTGGCTACACCTTC. Protein sequence: CSVEVWDRGSDCGYTF.

In its sample, this clonotype was seen many times. The chain is built from TRBV6-5 and TRBJ1-4, with 8 bases fitting TRBD1. Germline V gene sequence: CDR1 MNHEY, CDR2 SVGAGI. V shed 5 bases and J 5 bases; nucleotides not matched to a gene: 7. This CDR3 is built from 15 residues. The CDR3 region has the DNA TGTGCCAGCAGTCCGAGGACAGGGTCCAATGAAAAACTGTTTTTT. Amino acid sequence: CASSPRTGSNEKLFF.

This clonotype was found a few times. The chain is built from TRBV7-8 and TRBJ1-4; 7 nucleotides match TRBD1. Unmatched junction bases numbered 7, after V lost 1 base and J lost 2 bases. Per the germline V gene, CDR1 is SGHVS and CDR2 is FQNEAQ. The CDR3 loop spans 17 amino acids. For the CDR3, the DNA is TGTGCCAGCAGCTTAGGCGACAGGGCTGGGACTAATGAAAAACTGTTTTTT. Residues: CASSLGDRAGTNEKLFF.